The 9 T cell receptor beta chains given below trace back to one sample, sequenced in a study of patients and donors after allogeneic stem cell transplantation. Using its own MiXCR run on the RT-PCR reads, TCRdb lists one record per CDR3 protein. This table has 200,000 to 250,000 distinct CDR3 sequences, more than 35% appearing once. Sequencing was done on a sample of blood, either unsorted or a sorted T cell fraction (not recorded which). The receptors were sampled from a human donor who was either an allogeneic HSCT recipient or a stem cell or donor lymphocyte infusion donor (not recorded which). It is not recorded whose cells these are; they may come from a transplant donor.

This chain links TRBV18 with TRBJ1-1; weak D call: TRBD1 (5 bases). Trimming took 6 bases from V and 4 from J, leaving 24 bases between them. The germline V gene encodes CDR1 KGHSH and CDR2 LQKENI. This CDR3 region has 17 residues. The CDR3 DNA reads TGTGCCAGCTCGTCGGGGGATAAAGGGGTAGGAATCACTGAAGCTTTCTTT. It is translated as CASSSGDKGVGITEAFF.

The V call is TRBV7-7, the J call TRBJ2-5; TRBD2 might be the D (6 bases). The length of the CDR3 is 14 residues. From germline, CDR1 is SSHAT and CDR2 FNYEAQ (reference sequence). V was shortened by 0 bases and J by 9 bases, with 14 bases between the two germline ends. The CDR3 nucleotides read TGTGCCAGCAGCTTAGCGTCACAGCCGGGGGCCCAGTACTTC. Translated: CASSLASQPGAQYF.

This clonotype has just a few counts. The CDR3 region has the DNA TGTGCCAGCAGTTCGCCCGATCTCAAGACGGATGAAAAACTGTTTTTT. Translating gives CASSSPDLKTDEKLFF. V usage is TRBV12-3 or TRBV12-4 and J usage is TRBJ1-4; no clear D. V lost 4 bases, J lost 6 bases, and 18 bases lay in between. The CDR3 has 16 amino acids.

This clonotype was counted only a few times. This chain connects TRBV27 to TRBJ2-3; D gene uncertain. The germline CDR1 and CDR2 sequences are MNHEY and SMNVEV (reference sequence). The V and J ends lost 4 bases and 0 bases respectively, with 5 bases between them. This CDR3 is 13 amino acids long. The CDR3 DNA is TGTGCCAGCAGTTGGGGTAGCACAGATACGCAGTATTTT. Its translation: CASSWGSTDTQYF.

The table lists this clonotype with a count of one. The chain has TRBV12-3 or TRBV12-4 and TRBJ2-3; TRBD2 matches at 10 bases. The CDR3 is 17 amino acids. The V gene end was trimmed by 3 bases and the J gene end by 1 base; junction bases not matched to a gene: 7. The CDR3 coding sequence is TGTGCCAGCAGTTTGGAGCGGGGGGGCCTTGGCACAGATACGCAGTATTTT. This gives the protein CASSLERGGLGTDTQYF.

This clonotype was seen ten or more times. The chain links TRBV3-1 to TRBJ1-1; 9 nucleotides match TRBD1. The J segment lost 3 bases and the V segment lost 4 bases, leaving 3 bases of the junction unmatched. Germline CDR1 reads LGHDT; CDR2 reads YNNKEL (reference sequence). The CDR3 is made up of 14 amino acids. Here the CDR3 reads CASSRDRVDTEAFF. The CDR3, as DNA: TGTGCCAGCAGCCGGGACAGGGTGGACACTGAAGCTTTCTTT.

V is TRBV28 and J is TRBJ1-1; 7 bases are a match to TRBD1. Losses at the gene ends were 6 bases for V and 1 base for J; bases not matched to a gene: 5. CDR3 size: 14 residues. CDR1 MDHEN and CDR2 SYDVKM come from the germline V gene. DNA of the CDR3: TGTGCCAGCAGCGCCGACAGGGCGAACACTGAAGCTTTCTTT. This sequence encodes CASSADRANTEAFF.

The gene calls are TRBV4-2 and TRBJ2-5; 8 bases fit TRBD1. The CDR3 has 14 residues. The germline CDR1 and CDR2 sequences are LGHNA and YNFKEQ. V lost 3 bases and J lost 1; bases outside the gene matches: 1. The CDR3 reads CASSQDRAQETQYF. CDR3 DNA: TGTGCCAGCAGCCAGGACAGGGCCCAAGAGACCCAGTACTTC.

The CDR3 here is CASSLAPGMTYEQYF. In DNA form, the CDR3 reads TGCGCCAGCAGCTTGGCGCCCGGGATGACCTACGAGCAGTACTTC. This chain uses TRBV5-1 with TRBJ2-7; perhaps TRBD2 as D (5 bases). Trimming removed 0 bases from V and 2 bases from J, with 12 bases in between. The CDR3 consists of 15 residues. The germline V gene encodes CDR1 SGHRS and CDR2 YFSETQ.